This entry is about one T cell receptor (beta chain). V trimming: 4 bases; J trimming: 8 bases; junction bases outside the gene matches: 18. The CDR3 length is 18 residues. Looked up from germline, CDR1 is LNHDA and CDR2 is SQIVND (reference sequence). This entry is derived from a study of cytomegalovirus exposure and HLA in healthy donors. PCR employed 60 Vbeta and 13 Jbeta primers. Profiled with immunoSEQ multiplex PCR; TCRdb holds only in-frame clones, not every one. The data show some 120,000 clones, around 72% seen once. The gene calls are TRBV19 and TRBJ1-2; 11 bases are shared with TRBD1. The clonotype comes from a woman in her thirties or forties in good health and CMV-seropositive. Sequencing was carried out using PBMCs. CDR3 amino acids: CASSTRRDRGSLVYGYTF. CDR3 coding DNA: TGTGCCAGTAGTACCCGCCGGGACAGGGGGTCCCTGGTGTACGGCTACACCTTC.